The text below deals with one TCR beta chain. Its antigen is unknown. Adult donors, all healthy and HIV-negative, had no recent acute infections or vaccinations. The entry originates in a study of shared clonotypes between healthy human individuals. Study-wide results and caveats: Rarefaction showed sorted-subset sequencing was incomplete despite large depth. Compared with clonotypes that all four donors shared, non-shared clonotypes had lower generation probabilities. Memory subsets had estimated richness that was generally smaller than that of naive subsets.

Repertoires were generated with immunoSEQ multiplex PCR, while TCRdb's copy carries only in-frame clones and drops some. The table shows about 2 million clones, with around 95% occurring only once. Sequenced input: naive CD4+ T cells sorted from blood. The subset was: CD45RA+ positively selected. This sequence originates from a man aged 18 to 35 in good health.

CDR3 DNA: TGCGCCAGCAGCGACCGGACTAGCGGGAGAAGAAGCTCCTACAATGAGCAGTTCTTC. It yields the protein CASSDRTSGRRSSYNEQFF. The chain links TRBV10-1 to TRBJ2-1, with TRBD2 matching over 13 bases. Trimming removed 6 bases from V and 0 bases from J; junction bases left unmatched: 11. Germline CDR1 WNHNN, CDR2 SYGVQD (reference sequence). The CDR3 is 19 amino acids.